The 9 T cell receptor beta chains below all came from one sample that was sequenced in a study of blood T cell repertoires in COVID-19 (dated by TCRdb to about 2020). Libraries were prepared through the immunoSEQ multiplex PCR assay. TCRdb took over this immuneACCESS table, retaining in-frame rearrangements with V and J assigned. Such tables are incomplete; in checked studies, under half of the missing clones stem from an unresolved V gene, and the remainder is unexplained. The sample table records roughly 340,000 clones; approximately 91% of these occur just once. Clones ranked in the top ten supply around 6.6% of the sample. The sample was peripheral blood. These receptors were collected from a woman in her sixties or seventies with COVID-19, enrolled during active disease.

V gene TRBV19 combines with J gene TRBJ2-7, with D hard to call. Trimming cost V 7 bases and J 1 base, with 23 bases left between them. CDR1 and CDR2 from the germline V gene are LNHDA and SQIVND (reference sequence). The CDR3 loop spans 17 amino acids. In nucleotides, the CDR3 is TGTGCCAGTATTCCTATATGGAGCCCAGACGGTTCCTACGAGCAGTACTTC. This sequence encodes CASIPIWSPDGSYEQYF. Together with reference TRBV19 and TRBJ2-7, the CDR3 gives the full variable domain: DGGITQSPKYLFRKEGQNVTLSCEQNLNHDAMYWYRQDPGQGLRLIYYSQIVNDFQKGDIAEGYSVSREKKESFPLTVTSAQKNPTAFYLCASIPIWSPDGSYEQYFGPGTRLTVT.

The table lists this clone with a few counts. The V gene is TRBV28, the J gene TRBJ2-3; TRBD2 matches at 8 bases. Losses at the gene ends were 4 bases for V and 4 bases for J; bases not matched to a gene: 10. Germline lookup yields CDR1 MDHEN and CDR2 SYDVKM. The CDR3 has 16 amino acids. The CDR3 region is CASSYSAGGAPDTQYF. CDR3 coding DNA: TGTGCCAGCAGTTACTCTGCCGGGGGGGCCCCAGATACGCAGTATTTT. Full variable domain (missing parts from reference TRBV28 and TRBJ2-3): DVKVTQSSRYLVKRTGEKVFLECVQDMDHENMFWYRQDPGLGLRLIYFSYDVKMKEKGDIPEGYSVSREKKERFSLILESASTNQTSMYLCASSYSAGGAPDTQYFGPGTRLTVL.

The genes are TRBV7-2 and TRBJ1-6; TRBD1 might be the D (5 bases). CDR1 SGHTA and CDR2 FQGNSA come from the germline V gene. V shed 4 bases and J shed 6 bases, with 10 bases lying between them. CDR3 length: 14 residues. The DNA of the CDR3 is TGTGCCAGCAGCTCTAGCGGGGGTAATTCACCCCTCCACTTT. Translation gives CASSSSGGNSPLHF.

This chain links TRBV10-3 with TRBJ1-2, with 9 nucleotides matching TRBD1. J was trimmed by 3 bases and V by 6 bases; bases with no gene match: 8. The CDR3 is 15 residues long. Germline V lookup: CDR1 ENHRY, CDR2 SYGVKD. The CDR3 protein is CAIRRGDRADYGYTF. In nucleotides, the CDR3 is TGTGCCATCAGGAGAGGGGACAGGGCGGACTATGGCTACACCTTC.

This clone was found once. J is TRBJ2-7 and V is TRBV15, with TRBD1 as a possible D gene (6 bases). Germline CDR1 reads LNHNV; CDR2 reads YYDKDF (reference sequence). Deletions cut 6 bases from V and 6 bases from J, with 18 bases between. The CDR3 contains 14 residues. The CDR3, as DNA: TGTGCCACCAGACTCTTGGGACAAGGGTCCGAGCAGTACTTC. Protein: CATRLLGQGSEQYF.

This chain uses TRBV29-1 with TRBJ1-1; maybe TRBD1 (5 bases). The CDR3 extends over 14 amino acids. Trimming left V 5 bases short and J 2 bases short, with 15 bases between. Germline-derived CDR1 and CDR2 are SQVTM and ANQGSEA. The CDR3, as DNA: TGCAGCGTTTCCCCGGGGGGGGGTAACACTGAAGCTTTCTTT. This sequence encodes CSVSPGGGNTEAFF.

The genes are TRBV11-2 and TRBJ2-1; TRBD2 aligns across 10 bases. Per the germline V gene, CDR1 is SGHAT and CDR2 is FQNNGV. V trimming: 5 bases; J trimming: 6 bases; junction bases outside the gene matches: 16. The CDR3 extends over 18 amino acids. The CDR3 region has the DNA TGTGCCAGCAGCCCCCTCCCCGGACTAGCGGCCCCCGCCAATGAGCAGTTCTTC. Its translation is CASSPLPGLAAPANEQFF.

This chain joins TRBV29-1 and TRBJ1-1; TRBD1 is a possible D gene (6 bases). The germline CDR1 and CDR2 sequences are SQVTM and ANQGSEA. The CDR3 loop spans 13 amino acids. V lost 6 bases and J lost 1, with 12 bases in between. As DNA, the CDR3 is TGCAGCGTCTTGCGGACAGAGAACACTGAAGCTTTCTTT. Encoded protein: CSVLRTENTEAFF.

The chain recombines TRBV5-1 with TRBJ1-1; possibly TRBD1 for D (6 bases). CDR1 and CDR2 from the germline V gene are SGHRS and YFSETQ. The CDR3 totals 14 residues. V lost 1 base and J lost 3, with 10 bases in between. In nucleotides, the CDR3 is TGCGCCAGCAGCTTGTTACGGACAGACACTGAAGCTTTCTTT. Translation: CASSLLRTDTEAFF.